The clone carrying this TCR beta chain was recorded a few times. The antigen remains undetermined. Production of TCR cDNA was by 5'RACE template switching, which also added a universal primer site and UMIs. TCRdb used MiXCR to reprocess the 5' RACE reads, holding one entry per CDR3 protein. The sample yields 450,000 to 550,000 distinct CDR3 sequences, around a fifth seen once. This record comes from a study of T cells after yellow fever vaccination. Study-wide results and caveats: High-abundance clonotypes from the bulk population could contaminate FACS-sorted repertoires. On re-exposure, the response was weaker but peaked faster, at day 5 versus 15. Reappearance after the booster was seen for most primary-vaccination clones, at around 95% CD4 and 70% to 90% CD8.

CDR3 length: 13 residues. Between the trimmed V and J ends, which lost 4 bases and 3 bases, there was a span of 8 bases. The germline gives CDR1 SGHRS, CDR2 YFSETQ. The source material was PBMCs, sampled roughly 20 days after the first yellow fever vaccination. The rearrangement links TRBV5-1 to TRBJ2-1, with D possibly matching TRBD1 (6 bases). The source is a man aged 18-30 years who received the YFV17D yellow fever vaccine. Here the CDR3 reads CASSRDNYNEQFF. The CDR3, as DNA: TGCGCCAGCAGCCGGGACAACTACAATGAGCAGTTCTTC.